Below, 10 T cell receptor beta chains from the same sample are listed, as sequenced in a study of cytomegalovirus exposure and HLA in healthy donors. The PCR ran on 60 Vbeta and 13 Jbeta primers. Some clones are missing from TCRdb's copy, which holds only in-frame ones; the method was immunoSEQ multiplex PCR. This sample has around 90,000 clones; approximately 64% occur once, and the top ten carry 5.5% to 6.5%. The source material was PBMCs. The receptors shown here come from a boy aged 5-17 years in good health and CMV-seropositive.

This clone was found a few times. The J gene is TRBJ2-1, the V gene TRBV6-5; TRBD2 aligns across 8 bases. V trimming: 7 bases; J trimming: 0 bases; junction bases outside the gene matches: 5. Per the germline V gene, CDR1 is MNHEY and CDR2 is SVGAGI. This CDR3 comprises 15 residues. For the CDR3, the DNA is TGTGCCAGCAAGCAAGCGGGGGTCTCCTACAATGAGCAGTTCTTC. Amino acid sequence: CASKQAGVSYNEQFF.

This clone was recorded a few times. The chain combines TRBV2 with TRBJ1-3, with a possible D match to TRBD1 (5 bases). This CDR3 has 13 residues. Per the germline V gene, CDR1 is SNHLY and CDR2 is FYNNEI. The V end lost 3 bases, the J end lost 7 bases, and 10 bases lay between the germline ends. CDR3 in amino acids: CASSERTPNTIYF. In DNA, the CDR3 is TGTGCCAGCAGTGAGAGGACACCTAACACCATATATTTT.

The chain recombines TRBV9 with TRBJ2-5; tentatively, D is TRBD2 (5 bases). Germline-derived CDR1 and CDR2 are SGDLS and YYNGEE. Trimming pared 2 bases from V and 1 base from J, leaving 15 bases between. This CDR3 is built from 16 residues. CDR3 DNA sequence: TGTGCCAGCAGCGTCGGACTTACATATACCCAAGAGACCCAGTACTTC. This translates into CASSVGLTYTQETQYF. The entire variable domain, with the rest obtained from reference TRBV9 and TRBJ2-5, is as follows: DSGVTQTPKHLITATGQRVTLRCSPRSGDLSVYWYQQSLDQGLQFLIQYYNGEERAKGNILERFSAQQFPDLHSELNLSSLELGDSALYFCASSVGLTYTQETQYFGPGTRLLVL.

The rearrangement links TRBV5-1 to TRBJ2-2; D is unclear. The CDR3 is 11 residues long. CDR1 and CDR2 from the germline V gene are SGHRS and YFSETQ. Trimming cost V 5 bases and J 8 bases, with 7 bases left between them. The CDR3 here is CASRLEGELFF. The CDR3, as DNA: TGCGCCAGCAGGCTAGAGGGGGAGCTGTTTTTT.

This chain joins TRBV7-9 and TRBJ2-7, with 13 positions matching TRBD2. This CDR3 comprises 15 residues. The V and J ends lost 4 bases and 9 bases, in that order; junction bases with no gene match: 9. Germline values: CDR1 SEHNR, CDR2 FQNEAQ (reference sequence). CDR3 residues: CASSSLGLAGDGQYF. CDR3 nucleotides: TGTGCCAGCAGCTCCCTAGGACTAGCGGGAGATGGGCAGTACTTC.

This rearrangement joins TRBV29-1 to TRBJ2-7; 7 positions agree with TRBD1. After removal of 7 bases from V and 1 base from J, the junction contained 10 bases not matched to a gene. This CDR3 region has 14 residues. Per germline, CDR1 SQVTM and CDR2 ANQGSEA. The CDR3 loop reads CSAQKMTGSYEQYF. Written as DNA, the CDR3 is TGCAGCGCTCAAAAGATGACAGGGTCCTACGAGCAGTACTTC.

This clone was detected only a few times. V gene TRBV19 combines with J gene TRBJ1-6; 8 bases are shared with TRBD1. Unmatched junction bases numbered 8, after V lost 5 bases and J lost 8 bases. Germline values: CDR1 LNHDA, CDR2 SQIVND (reference sequence). The CDR3 is made up of 15 amino acids. CDR3 residues: CASSLPTGVDSPLHF. DNA of the CDR3: TGTGCCAGTAGTCTACCGACAGGGGTAGATTCACCCCTCCACTTT.

The chain recombines TRBV5-6 with TRBJ2-7, with unresolved D. The length of the CDR3 is 14 residues. Trimming removed 0 bases from V and 6 bases from J, with 13 bases in between. CDR1 and CDR2 (germline): SGHDT, YYEEEE. As DNA, the CDR3 is TGTGCCAGCAGCTTGGACTGGGTCTCGGGCGAGCAGTACTTC. Translated, it gives CASSLDWVSGEQYF. The full variable domain, completed using reference TRBV5-6 and TRBJ2-7, is DAGVTQSPTHLIKTRGQQVTLRCSPKSGHDTVSWYQQALGQGPQFIFQYYEEEERQRGNFPDRFSGHQFPNYSSELNVNALLLGDSALYLCASSLDWVSGEQYFGPGTRLTVT.

This clone was detected a few times. CDR3 DNA sequence: TGTGCCAGCAGCCAGCAAGCGGGGTCGACAGATACGCAGTATTTT. Translated, it gives CASSQQAGSTDTQYF. This chain uses TRBV7-2 with TRBJ2-3; 7 bases fit TRBD2. In germline, CDR1 is SGHTA, CDR2 FQGNSA. The V segment lost 5 bases and the J segment 3 bases; nucleotides outside the gene matches: 8. This CDR3 has 15 amino acids.

The V gene is TRBV20-1, the J gene TRBJ2-1; D remains ambiguous. CDR1 DFQATT and CDR2 SNEGSKA come from the germline V gene (reference sequence). V was trimmed by 2 bases and J by 6 bases, leaving 5 bases between them. CDR3 length: 11 amino acids. DNA of the CDR3: TGCAGTGCTAGATATTTCAATGAGCAGTTCTTC. It encodes CSARYFNEQFF.